Below are 6 T cell receptor beta chains sequenced from a single sample in a study of regulatory T cells in long-lasting Graves disease (dated by TCRdb to about 2021). The time point label, read with the paper, signifies: newly diagnosed GD, antithyroid drugs for less than 3 months. For both TCR sequencing and RNA sequencing, RNA was extracted from PBMCs in TRIzol. Library generation was performed with multiplex PCR. This sample was sequenced with an Illumina HiSeq 4000. To build TCR beta libraries, CDR3 regions were amplified by Arm-PCR using iRepertoire HTBI primers. In TCRdb, the public reads were trimmed at Q25 with fastp and aligned with MiXCR, with productive beta chains retained. All rows with the same CDR3 protein become a single entry with the most common DNA and genes. Counted in this sample were over 450,000 distinct CDR3 sequences; approximately 12% of them appeared once. The ten most abundant clones make up 8.9% of the sample.

Another study also made use of these data, one on T cells in Graves' hyperthyroidism and ophthalmopathy.

Source: peripheral blood mononuclear cells (PBMCs), taken at new diagnosis, from a patient treated with antithyroid drugs. These receptors were collected from a woman aged 25 to 45 with Graves disease. Donor details come from another sample of the same person, matched by shared clones.

This clonotype was seen a handful of times. One end of the junction varies from germline; a read error may be responsible. The chain carries TRBV6-1 and TRBJ2-7, with 10 bases aligning to TRBD2. There are 17 residues in the CDR3. Per germline, CDR1 MNHNS and CDR2 SASEGT. The CDR3 DNA sequence: TGTGCCAGCACAGGGACTAGCGCCCTTATCTTCTCCTACGAGCAGGACTTC. Its protein product is CASTGTSALIFSYEQDF.

V and J are TRBV29-1 and TRBJ2-7, with 9 bases lining up with TRBD1. Germline loops: CDR1 SQVTM, CDR2 ANQGSEA. J lost 0 bases, V lost 2 bases, and 5 bases had no gene match. The length of the CDR3 is 15 residues. CDR3 bases: TGCAGCGTTGAATTGGACAGGGGACTCTCCTACGAGCAGTACTTC. Translating gives CSVELDRGLSYEQYF.

This clonotype was observed a handful of times. The chain links TRBV6-2 or TRBV6-3 to TRBJ2-7; 8 bases line up with TRBD2. V dropped 10 bases and J dropped 0; count of bases not matched to a gene: 11. The CDR3 runs 15 residues. The germline V gene encodes CDR1 MNHEY and CDR2 SVGEGT. The CDR3 coding sequence is TGTGCCATCGGGAGGGGGATCACCATCTCCTACGAGCAGTACTTC. Its translation: CAIGRGITISYEQYF.

This clonotype was observed at least ten times. The chain has TRBV6-9 and TRBJ1-1, with 9 nucleotides matching TRBD1. Germline CDR1 reads MNHGY; CDR2 reads SVAAGI. CDR3 size: 15 residues. With V trimmed by 4 bases and J by 4 bases, 7 bases remained unmatched. CDR3 coding DNA: TGTGCCAGCAGTTGGACAGGGGTGGGAAGCACTGAAGCTTTCTTT. Translating it yields CASSWTGVGSTEAFF.

This clonotype was counted many times. The rearrangement joins TRBV4-3 to TRBJ2-1; D remains unclear. The germline V gene encodes CDR1 LGHNA and CDR2 YSLEER. The CDR3 is 15 residues long. V was clipped by 5 bases and J by 5 bases, with 16 bases between them. In nucleotides, the CDR3 is TGCGCCAGCAGCGACTTTTTGGGTGGGAACAATGAGCAGTTCTTC. As protein: CASSDFLGGNNEQFF.

This clonotype was recorded at least ten times. V usage is TRBV20-1 and J usage is TRBJ2-3; 13 bases match TRBD2. The CDR3 extends over 17 amino acids. The V and J ends lost 0 bases and 1 base, in that order; junction bases with no gene match: 4. CDR1 DFQATT and CDR2 SNEGSKA come from the germline V gene (reference sequence). This CDR3 reads CSARDPGLAGRTDTQYF. The DNA of the CDR3 is TGCAGTGCTAGAGATCCGGGACTAGCGGGACGCACAGATACGCAGTATTTT.